This T cell receptor (beta chain) was captured by sequencing in a study of blood T cell repertoires in COVID-19. As for the study in general: T cells, B-cell-depleted T cells, or PBMCs supplied cDNA or gDNA.

Source study methods: Amplifying reference gene primers gave estimates of nucleated cell counts. This table comes from immunoSEQ multiplex PCR, and its TCRdb copy is limited to in-frame clones, with some not included. V, J and clone size are those of that table, while D and trimming were read from the DNA. Of 130,000 to 150,000 clones in the sample, 84% were seen once. The receptor was derived from a man aged 55 to 69 with active or convalescent COVID-19. The sequencing sample was made of peripheral blood.

The CDR3 region is CASRGRDNEKLFF. The CDR3 DNA reads as TGTGCCAGCAGGGGCAGAGATAATGAAAAACTGTTTTTT. The rearrangement joins TRBV27 to TRBJ1-4; no definite D call. This CDR3 comprises 13 residues. The ends were cut back, 6 bases at V and 4 bases at J, with 9 bases in the middle. Germline CDR1 MNHEY, CDR2 SMNVEV (reference sequence).